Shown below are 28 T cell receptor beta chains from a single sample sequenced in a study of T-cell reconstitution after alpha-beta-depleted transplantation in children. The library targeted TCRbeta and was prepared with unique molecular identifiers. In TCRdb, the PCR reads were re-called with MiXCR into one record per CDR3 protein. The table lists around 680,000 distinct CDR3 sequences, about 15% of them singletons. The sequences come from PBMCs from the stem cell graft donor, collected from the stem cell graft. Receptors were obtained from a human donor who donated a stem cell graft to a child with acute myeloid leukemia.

CDR3 residues: CASIDRDRGVAGAQSSYNEQFF. Written as DNA, the CDR3 is TGCGCCAGCATCGACCGGGACAGGGGGGTAGCGGGGGCCCAGAGCTCCTACAATGAGCAGTTCTTC. The V and J genes are TRBV5-1 and TRBJ2-1; 11 positions agree with TRBD1. J was trimmed by 0 bases and V by 6 bases; bases with no gene match: 23. The CDR3 extends over 22 amino acids. The germline CDR1 and CDR2 sequences are SGHRS and YFSETQ.

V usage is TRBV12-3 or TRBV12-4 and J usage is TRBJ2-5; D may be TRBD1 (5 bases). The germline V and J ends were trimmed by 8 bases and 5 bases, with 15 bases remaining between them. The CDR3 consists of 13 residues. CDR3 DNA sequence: TGTGCCAGCGGCATCAGGGTTAGGGAGACCCAGTACTTC. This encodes CASGIRVRETQYF.

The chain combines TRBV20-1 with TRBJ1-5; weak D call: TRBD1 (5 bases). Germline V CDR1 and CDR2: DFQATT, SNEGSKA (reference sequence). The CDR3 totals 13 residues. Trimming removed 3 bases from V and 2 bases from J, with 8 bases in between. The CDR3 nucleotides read TGCAGTGCTAGTGGCAGGGGCAATCAGCCCCAGCATTTT. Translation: CSASGRGNQPQHF.

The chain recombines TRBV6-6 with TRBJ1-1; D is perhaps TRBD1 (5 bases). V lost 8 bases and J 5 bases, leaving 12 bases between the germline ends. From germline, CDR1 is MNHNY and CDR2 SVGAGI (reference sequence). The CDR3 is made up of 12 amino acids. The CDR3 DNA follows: TGTGCCAGCGGGGAAGGGGAGACTGAAGCTTTCTTT. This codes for CASGEGETEAFF.

The CDR3, as DNA: TGTGCCAGCAGCTTCCGGGGGGCGGCCGAGCAGTACTTC. Amino acid sequence: CASSFRGAAEQYF. The chain has TRBV7-8 and TRBJ2-7; a weak D match, TRBD2 (7 bases). Trimming shortened V by 3 bases and J by 6 bases, and 12 bases separated the two germline ends. This CDR3 is 13 amino acids long. Germline V gives CDR1 SGHVS, CDR2 FQNEAQ. The full variable domain, rest sourced from reference TRBV7-8 and TRBJ2-7, is GAGVSQSPRYKVAKRGQDVALRCDPISGHVSLFWYQQALGQGPEFLTYFQNEAQLDKSGLPSDRFFAERPEGSVSTLKIQRTQQEDSAVYLCASSFRGAAEQYFGPGTRLTVT.

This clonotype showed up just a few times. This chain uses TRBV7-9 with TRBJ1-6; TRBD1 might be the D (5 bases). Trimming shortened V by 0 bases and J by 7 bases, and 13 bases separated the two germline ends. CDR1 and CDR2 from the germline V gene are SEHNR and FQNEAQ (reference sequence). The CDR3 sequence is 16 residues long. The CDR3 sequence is CASSLAAGRLNSPLHF. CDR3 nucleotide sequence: TGTGCCAGCAGCTTAGCGGCGGGACGTCTGAATTCACCCCTCCACTTT.

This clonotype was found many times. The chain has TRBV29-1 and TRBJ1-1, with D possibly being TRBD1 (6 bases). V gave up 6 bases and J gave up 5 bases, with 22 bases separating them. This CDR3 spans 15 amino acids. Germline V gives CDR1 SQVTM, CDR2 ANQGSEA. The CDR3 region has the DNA TGCAGCGTGATACAGGGTTTGGGTTTGGGGACTGAAGCTTTCTTT. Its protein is CSVIQGLGLGTEAFF.

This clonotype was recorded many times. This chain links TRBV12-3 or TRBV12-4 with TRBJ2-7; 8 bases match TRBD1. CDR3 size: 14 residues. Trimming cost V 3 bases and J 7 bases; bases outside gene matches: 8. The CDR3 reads CASSLVGQVGEQYF. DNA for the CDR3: TGTGCCAGCAGTTTGGTGGGACAGGTTGGGGAGCAGTACTTC.

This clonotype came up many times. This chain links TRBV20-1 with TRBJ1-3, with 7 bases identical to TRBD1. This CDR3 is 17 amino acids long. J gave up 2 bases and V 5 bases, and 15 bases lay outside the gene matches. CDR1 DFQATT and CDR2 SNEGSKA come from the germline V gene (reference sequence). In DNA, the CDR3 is TGCAGTGCTCTACACGGACAGGATCTTTTTACTGGAAACACCATATATTTT. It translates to CSALHGQDLFTGNTIYF.

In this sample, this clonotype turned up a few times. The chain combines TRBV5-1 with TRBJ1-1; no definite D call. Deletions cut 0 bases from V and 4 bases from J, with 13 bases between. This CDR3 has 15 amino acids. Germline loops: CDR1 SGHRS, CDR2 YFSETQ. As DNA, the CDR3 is TGCGCCAGCAGCTTGGACAGTCCAGTGGTCACTGAAGCTTTCTTT. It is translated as CASSLDSPVVTEAFF.

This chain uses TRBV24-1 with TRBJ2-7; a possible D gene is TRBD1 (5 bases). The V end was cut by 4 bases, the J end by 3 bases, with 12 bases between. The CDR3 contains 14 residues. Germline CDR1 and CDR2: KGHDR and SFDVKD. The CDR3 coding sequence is TGTGCCACCAGTGAATATAGGGGCCGCTACGAGCAGTACGTC. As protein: CATSEYRGRYEQYV.

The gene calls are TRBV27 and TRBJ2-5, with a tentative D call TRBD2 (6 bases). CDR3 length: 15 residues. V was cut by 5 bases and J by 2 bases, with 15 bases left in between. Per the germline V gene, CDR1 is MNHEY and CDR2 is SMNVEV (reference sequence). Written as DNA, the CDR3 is TGTGCCAGCAGTAGGACTAACGCGGGGCAAGAGACCCAGTACTTC. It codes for CASSRTNAGQETQYF.

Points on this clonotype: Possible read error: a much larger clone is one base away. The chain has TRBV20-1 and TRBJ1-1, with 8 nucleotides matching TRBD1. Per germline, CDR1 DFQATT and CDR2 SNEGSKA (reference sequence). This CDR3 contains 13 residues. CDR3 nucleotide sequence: TGCAGGGCTCCAGGGGGCGCGAGCACTGAAGCTTTCTTT. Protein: CRAPGGASTEAFF.

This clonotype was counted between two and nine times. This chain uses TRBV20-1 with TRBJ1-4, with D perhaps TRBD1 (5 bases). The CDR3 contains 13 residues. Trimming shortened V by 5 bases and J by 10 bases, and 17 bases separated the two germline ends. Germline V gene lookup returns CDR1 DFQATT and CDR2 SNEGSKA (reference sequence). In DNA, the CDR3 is TGCAGTGCTCAGGAGGGCCTGGGGGGAAAACTGTTTTTT. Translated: CSAQEGLGGKLFF.

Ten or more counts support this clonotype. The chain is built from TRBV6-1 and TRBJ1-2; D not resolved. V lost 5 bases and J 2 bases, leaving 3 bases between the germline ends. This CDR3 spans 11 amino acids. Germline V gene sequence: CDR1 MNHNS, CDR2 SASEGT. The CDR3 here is CASSINYGYTF. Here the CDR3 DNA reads TGTGCCAGCAGTATAAACTATGGCTACACCTTC.

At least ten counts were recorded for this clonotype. The CDR3: CASSESGTGGDTQYF. Written as DNA, the CDR3 is TGCGCCAGCAGTGAGTCGGGGACAGGTGGGGATACGCAGTATTTT. The chain joins TRBV10-1 to TRBJ2-3; 8 positions match TRBD1. Germline V lookup: CDR1 WNHNN, CDR2 SYGVQD (reference sequence). V trimming: 0 bases; J trimming: 6 bases; junction bases outside the gene matches: 5. CDR3 length: 15 residues.

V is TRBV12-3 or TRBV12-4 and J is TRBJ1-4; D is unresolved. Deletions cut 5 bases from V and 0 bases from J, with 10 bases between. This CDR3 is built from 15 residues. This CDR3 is CASSHQRATNEKLFF. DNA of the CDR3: TGTGCCAGCAGTCACCAGAGAGCAACTAATGAAAAACTGTTTTTT.

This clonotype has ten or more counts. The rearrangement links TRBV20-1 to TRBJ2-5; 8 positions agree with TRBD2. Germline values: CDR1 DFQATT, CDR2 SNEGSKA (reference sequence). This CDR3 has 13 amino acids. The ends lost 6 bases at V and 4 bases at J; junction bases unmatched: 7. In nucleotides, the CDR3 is TGCAGTGCCGTAGCGGGAAGACTAGAGACCCAGTACTTC. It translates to CSAVAGRLETQYF.

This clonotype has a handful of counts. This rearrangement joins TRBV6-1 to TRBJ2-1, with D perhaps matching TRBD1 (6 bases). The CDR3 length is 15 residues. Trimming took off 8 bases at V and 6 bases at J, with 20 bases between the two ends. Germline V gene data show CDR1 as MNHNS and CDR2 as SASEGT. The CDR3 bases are TGTGCCAGCGGGGGTAACAGGGTCCAGGGCAATGAGCAGTTCTTC. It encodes CASGGNRVQGNEQFF.

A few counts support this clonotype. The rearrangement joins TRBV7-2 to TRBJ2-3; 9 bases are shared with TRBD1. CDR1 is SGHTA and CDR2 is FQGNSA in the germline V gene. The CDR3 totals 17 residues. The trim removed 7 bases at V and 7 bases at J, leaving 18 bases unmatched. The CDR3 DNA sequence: TGTGCCAGCATACAGGGGGCATGGGGGAGTACGACCTATACGCAGTATTTT. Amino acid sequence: CASIQGAWGSTTYTQYF.

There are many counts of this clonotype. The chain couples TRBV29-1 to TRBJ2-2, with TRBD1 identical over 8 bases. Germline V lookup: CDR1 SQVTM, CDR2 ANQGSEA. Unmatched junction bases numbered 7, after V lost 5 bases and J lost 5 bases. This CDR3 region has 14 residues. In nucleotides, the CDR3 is TGCAGCGTTAGGACAGGGTCGGGAACCGGGGAGCTGTTTTTT. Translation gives CSVRTGSGTGELFF.

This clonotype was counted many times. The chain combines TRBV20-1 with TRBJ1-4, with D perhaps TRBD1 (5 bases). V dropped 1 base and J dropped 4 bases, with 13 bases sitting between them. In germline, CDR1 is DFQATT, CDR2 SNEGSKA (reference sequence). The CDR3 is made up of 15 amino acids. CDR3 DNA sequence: TGCAGTGCTAGAGCAATTGGGGCCCTTAATGAAAAACTGTTTTTT. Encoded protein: CSARAIGALNEKLFF.

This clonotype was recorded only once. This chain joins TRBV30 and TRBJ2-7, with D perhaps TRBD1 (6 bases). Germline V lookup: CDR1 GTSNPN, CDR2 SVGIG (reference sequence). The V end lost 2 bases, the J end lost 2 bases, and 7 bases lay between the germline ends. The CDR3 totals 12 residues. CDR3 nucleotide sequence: TGTGCCTGGAGTACAGGGACCTACGAGCAGTACTTC. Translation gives CAWSTGTYEQYF.

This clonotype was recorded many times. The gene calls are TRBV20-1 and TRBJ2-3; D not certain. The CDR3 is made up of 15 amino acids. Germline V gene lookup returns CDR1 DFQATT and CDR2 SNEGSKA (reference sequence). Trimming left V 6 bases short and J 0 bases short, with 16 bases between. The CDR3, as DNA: TGCAGTGCGCTAAGTGGCCCCCCAAGCACAGATACGCAGTATTTT. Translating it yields CSALSGPPSTDTQYF.

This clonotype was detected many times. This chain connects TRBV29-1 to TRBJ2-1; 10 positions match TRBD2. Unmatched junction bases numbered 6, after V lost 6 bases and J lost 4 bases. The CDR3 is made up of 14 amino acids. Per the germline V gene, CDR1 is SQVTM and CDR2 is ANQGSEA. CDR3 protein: CSVTTSGRYNEQFF. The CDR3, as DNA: TGCAGCGTCACGACTAGCGGGCGGTACAATGAGCAGTTCTTC.

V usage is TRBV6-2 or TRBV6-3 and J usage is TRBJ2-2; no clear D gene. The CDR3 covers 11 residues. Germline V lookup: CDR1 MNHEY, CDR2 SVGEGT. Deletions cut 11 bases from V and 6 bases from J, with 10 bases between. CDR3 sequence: CASHTAGELFF. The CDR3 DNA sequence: TGTGCCTCTCATACGGCCGGGGAGCTGTTTTTT.

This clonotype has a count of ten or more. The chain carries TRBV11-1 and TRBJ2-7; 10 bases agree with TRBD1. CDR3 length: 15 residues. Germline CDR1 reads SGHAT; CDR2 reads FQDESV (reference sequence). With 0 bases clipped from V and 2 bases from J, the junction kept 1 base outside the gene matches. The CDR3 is CASSLAGQGTYEQYF. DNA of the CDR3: TGTGCCAGCAGCTTAGCGGGACAGGGGACCTACGAGCAGTACTTC.

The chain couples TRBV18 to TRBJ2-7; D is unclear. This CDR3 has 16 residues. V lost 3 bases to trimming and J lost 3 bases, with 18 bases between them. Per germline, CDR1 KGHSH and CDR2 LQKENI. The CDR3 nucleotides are TGTGCCAGCTCACCTGCCCGGACCAATTCTGTCTACGAGCAGTACTTC. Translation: CASSPARTNSVYEQYF. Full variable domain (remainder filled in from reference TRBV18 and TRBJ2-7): NAGVMQNPRHLVRRRGQEARLRCSPMKGHSHVYWYRQLPEEGLKFMVYLQKENIIDESGMPKERFSAEFPKEGPSILRIQQVVRGDSAAYFCASSPARTNSVYEQYFGPGTRLTVT.